Presented here are 2 T cell receptor beta chains from one specimen sequenced in a study of T cell responses to AZD1222 COVID-19 vaccine. The table came from immunoSEQ multiplex PCR; TCRdb's copy has only in-frame clones and leaves some out. The sample records approximately 150,000 clones, under 95% being singletons. Sequencing used peripheral blood, obtained on day 0 of AZD1222 vaccination. Receptor source: an adult in good health.

CDR3 protein: CASSSPGTNYGYTF. CDR3 bases: TGTGCCAGCAGTTCGCCGGGGACAAACTATGGCTACACCTTC. The rearrangement links TRBV28 to TRBJ1-2, with D perhaps TRBD1 (6 bases). Germline V gene lookup returns CDR1 MDHEN and CDR2 SYDVKM. The V end was cut by 4 bases, the J end by 2 bases, with 11 bases between. The CDR3 has 14 amino acids.

This rearrangement joins TRBV7-6 to TRBJ1-1; tentatively, D is TRBD1 (5 bases). Per germline, CDR1 SGHVS and CDR2 FNYEAQ. The CDR3 is 15 amino acids. Deletions cut 1 base from V and 7 bases from J, with 16 bases between. The CDR3 spells CASSLVSGPGGEAFF. CDR3 nucleotides: TGTGCCAGCAGCTTAGTTTCAGGACCGGGGGGTGAAGCTTTCTTT.